This TCR beta chain was observed in a study of T-cell reconstitution after alpha-beta-depleted transplantation in children. Findings and limits, study-wide: There were some patients whose high TCRbeta diversity at day 60 came from surviving recipient T cells and thymic progenitors. Reportedly, roughly two months post-transplant, alpha-beta T cells arose from several hundred expanded graft clones. A year post-transplant, T-cell counts and diversity derived mostly from newly produced T cells.

Trimming took 8 bases from V and 3 from J; bases not matched to a gene: 19. The CDR3 is made up of 19 amino acids. Germline V gives CDR1 SGHAT, CDR2 FQNNGV. This clonotype was found many times. The antigen is undetermined. Library preparation (for TCRbeta) was performed with unique molecular identifiers. TCRdb itself ran the PCR reads through MiXCR, one entry per CDR3 protein. The data show 200,000 to 250,000 distinct CDR3 sequences, roughly 9.1% seen once. Source: PBMCs, mostly from graft donor cells, taken 360 days after TCRalphabeta/CD19-depleted stem cell transplant. The source of this sequence is a male patient aged 2 to 10 who had a stem cell transplant for acute myeloid leukemia, so the T cells may come from the graft donor. The chain is built from TRBV11-2 and TRBJ2-2; 9 bases are shared with TRBD2. The CDR3 region is CASSPFSRGTSRDTGELFF. CDR3 bases: TGTGCCAGCTCTCCGTTTAGTAGGGGGACTAGCCGGGACACCGGGGAGCTGTTTTTT. Full variable domain (remainder filled in from reference TRBV11-2 and TRBJ2-2): EAGVAQSPRYKIIEKRQSVAFWCNPISGHATLYWYQQILGQGPKLLIQFQNNGVVDDSQLPKDRFSAERLKGVDSTLKIQPAKLEDSAVYLCASSPFSRGTSRDTGELFFGEGSRLTVL.